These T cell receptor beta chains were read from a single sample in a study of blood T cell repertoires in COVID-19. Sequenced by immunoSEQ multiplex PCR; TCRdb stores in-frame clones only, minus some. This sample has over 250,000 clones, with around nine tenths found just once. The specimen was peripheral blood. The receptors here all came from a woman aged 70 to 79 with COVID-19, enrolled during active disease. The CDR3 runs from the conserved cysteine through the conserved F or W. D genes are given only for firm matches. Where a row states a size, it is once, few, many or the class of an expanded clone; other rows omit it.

TGTGCCTGGGGGGGACAGCCCAATAACTATGGCTACACCTTC,CAWGGQPNNYGYTF,TRBD1,TRBV30,TRBJ1-2,NA
TGCGCCAGCAGCCAGATTGACAGGGCAGAGACCCAGTACTTC,CASSQIDRAETQYF,TRBD1,TRBV4-1,TRBJ2-5,many
TGCGCCAGCAGCTGGACAGTTACAGGGGGCAACGACAATGAGCAGTTCTTC,CASSWTVTGGNDNEQFF,TRBD1,TRBV5-1,TRBJ2-1,NA
TGTGCCAGCAGCTTAGCAACTAGCCAGGCAGATACGCAGTATTTT,CASSLATSQADTQYF,NA,TRBV7-2,TRBJ2-3,NA
TGTGCCAGTAGTATAGGAGAAGGGACAGGGCCAGATACGCAGTATTTT,CASSIGEGTGPDTQYF,TRBD1,TRBV19,TRBJ2-3,NA
TGTGCCAGCAGCCCCCTTGGCGGGCAAGGTGAGCAGTTCTTC,CASSPLGGQGEQFF,NA,TRBV11-2,TRBJ2-1,once
TGTGCCAGCCGGTTGGGGGGAAACTATGGCTACACCTTC,CASRLGGNYGYTF,NA,TRBV6-5,TRBJ1-2,few
TGCGCCAGCAGCCAAAAGGGAGATCAGCCCCAGCATTTT,CASSQKGDQPQHF,NA,TRBV4-1,TRBJ1-5,NA
TGCGCCAGCAGCTTTACAAATCCCGGGACAGGGGATTCACCCCTCCACTTT,CASSFTNPGTGDSPLHF,TRBD1,TRBV5-1,TRBJ1-6,NA
TGCGCCAGCAGTGAGTCGTCAGGAGGTGAGCAGTTCTTC,CASSESSGGEQFF,NA,TRBV10-2,TRBJ2-1,once
TGTGCCAGCAGCTTAGTCACGGGGGACGAAAAACTGTTTTTT,CASSLVTGDEKLFF,NA,TRBV7-8,TRBJ1-4,once
TGTGCCAGCAGTTACACAGGACGGGGGGATGGTCAGCCCCAGCATTTT,CASSYTGRGDGQPQHF,NA,TRBV6-5,TRBJ1-5,NA
TGTGCCAGCAATCAACGGGGGGCCACAGATACGCAGTATTTT,CASNQRGATDTQYF,NA,TRBV2,TRBJ2-3,NA
TGTGCCATCGACAGGGGAGAAATTCACACCGGGGAGCTGTTTTTT,CAIDRGEIHTGELFF,TRBD1,TRBV19,TRBJ2-2,NA
TGTGCCAGCACCCCGGCTAGCGGGAGGGCCGTTGAGCAGTTCTTC,CASTPASGRAVEQFF,TRBD2,TRBV7-2,TRBJ2-1,NA
TGTGCCAGCAGTTTCCGTTTCGCTAGCGGGCGCACAGATACGCAGTATTTT,CASSFRFASGRTDTQYF,TRBD2,TRBV28,TRBJ2-3,NA
TGTGCCAGCAGCCCACGGACAGGGGGCGAGTATCTTCTCGGCTACACCTTC,CASSPRTGGEYLLGYTF,TRBD1,TRBV5-8,TRBJ1-2,NA
TGCAGCGCAGCCGGGACAGGGCACTACGAGCAGTACTTC,CSAAGTGHYEQYF,TRBD1,TRBV29-1,TRBJ2-7,NA
TGCAGCGTTGAGGCAGGCCCGAACACTGAAGCTTTCTTT,CSVEAGPNTEAFF,NA,TRBV29-1,TRBJ1-1,NA
TGTGCCAGCAGCCAGGGACTAAGAGAGCAGTTCTTC,CASSQGLREQFF,TRBD2,TRBV5-4,TRBJ2-1,NA
TGCGCCAGCAGCGTGGGGACTAGCACCGGGGAGCTGTTTTTT,CASSVGTSTGELFF,TRBD2,TRBV5-1,TRBJ2-2,NA
TGTGCCAGCAGTGGCAGTACAGGGGGCGGCTACACCTTC,CASSGSTGGGYTF,TRBD1,TRBV28,TRBJ1-2,NA
TGTGCCAGCAGCATAGACGTAGCCTACGAGCAGTACTTC,CASSIDVAYEQYF,NA,TRBV7-9,TRBJ2-7,few
TGTGCCAGCAGCCCCAGGCCATACACTGAAGCTTTCTTT,CASSPRPYTEAFF,NA,TRBV12-3/TRBV12-4,TRBJ1-1,NA
TGTGCCAGTGGACGGGATTATAGTTATGGCTACACCTTC,CASGRDYSYGYTF,NA,TRBV19,TRBJ1-2,NA
TGTGCCTGGAGTGTATCTGACAGAATGCCCCAGCATTTT,CAWSVSDRMPQHF,NA,TRBV30,TRBJ1-5,NA
TGTGCCAGTAGTCTACCGGGACTAGCGGGAACCATATATACGCAGTATTTT,CASSLPGLAGTIYTQYF,TRBD2,TRBV19,TRBJ2-3,NA